Listed below are T cell receptor beta chains from one sample, sequenced in a study of naive and memory T cell subsets. TCRdb reprocessed the UMI-ligation and nested PCR reads via MiXCR and lists one record per CDR3 protein. Of about 80,000 distinct CDR3 sequences in the sample, around 14% were seen once. What was sequenced was central memory CD4+ T cells from blood. The source of these receptors is a human donor in good health. CDR3s include the opening cysteine and the closing phenylalanine or tryptophan. D genes are given only for firm matches. Size is omitted from some rows. Given values are once, few, many or a class for expanded clones.

TRBJ2-5	TRBV29-1	.	.	TGCAGCGTTGACTTGGCAGACCAAGAGACCCAGTACTTC	CSVDLADQETQYF
TRBJ2-7	TRBV4-3	TRBD2	many	TGCGCCAGCAGCCTCGGGACTAGCGGGAGCTCCCACGAGCAGTACTTC	CASSLGTSGSSHEQYF
TRBJ2-2	TRBV5-6	TRBD2	few	TGTGCCAGCAGCCCGGCGGGAGGGAGCACCGGGGAGCTGTTTTTT	CASSPAGGSTGELFF
TRBJ2-4	TRBV5-1	TRBD1	.	TGCGCCAGCAGCTTTACAGGGGGCGAAGACATTCAGTACTTC	CASSFTGGEDIQYF
TRBJ2-1	TRBV18	TRBD2	few	TGTGCCAGCTCACCACCGCCTAGCGGAAATGAGCAGTTCTTC	CASSPPPSGNEQFF
TRBJ2-1	TRBV11-3	.	few	TGTGCCAGCAGCCCTGGACGAGATGGCGATGAGCAGTTCTTC	CASSPGRDGDEQFF
TRBJ2-7	TRBV5-1	.	.	TGCGCCAGCAGCTTGGACCGCCGTGGTTTCTTC	CASSLDRRGFF
TRBJ2-1	TRBV29-1	.	few	TGCAGCGTTGAGGGGAAAGGTCTAGTCGGGCTAAACAATGAGCAGTTCTTC	CSVEGKGLVGLNNEQFF
TRBJ2-3	TRBV27	.	.	TGTGCCAGCATGGGGCAGGTCACAGATACGCAGTATTTT	CASMGQVTDTQYF
TRBJ2-7	TRBV5-6	.	many	TGTGCCAGCAGCTTGGGCCGGGGGGCTGGGGGAGTAGGTTTTGTTTCCTACGAGCAGTACTTC	CASSLGRGAGGVGFVSYEQYF
TRBJ1-2	TRBV12-3/TRBV12-4	.	few	TGTGCCAGCAGTTTTTACTTGGATGGCTATGGCTACACCTTC	CASSFYLDGYGYTF
TRBJ1-2	TRBV29-1	TRBD1	once	TGCAGCGTCGTTACCGGGACAGGGGTTCCCGGCTACACCTTC	CSVVTGTGVPGYTF
TRBJ2-3	TRBV3-1	.	few	TGTGCCAGCAGCCGGGGCGGGATTCCGGGCACAGATACGCAGTATTTT	CASSRGGIPGTDTQYF
TRBJ2-1	TRBV20-1	.	.	TGCAGTGCTAGGGAGACCTTGCAGTTCTTC	CSARETLQFF
TRBJ1-1	TRBV3-1	.	few	TGTGCCAGCAGCCATGTGAGGAGGCCCTGGGCTTTCTTT	CASSHVRRPWAFF
TRBJ2-7	TRBV7-2	.	.	TGTGCCAGCAGCTTAGAAGTACTAAACGAGCAGTACTTC	CASSLEVLNEQYF
TRBJ1-1	TRBV10-3	TRBD1	few	TGTGCCATCAGTGAGTCTGTCAGGGGGCACACTGAAGCTTTCTTT	CAISESVRGHTEAFF
TRBJ1-2	TRBV3-1	.	.	TGTGCCAGCAGCCAAGGTCGTTGGGGGAACTATGGCTACACCTTC	CASSQGRWGNYGYTF
TRBJ2-3	TRBV4-3	.	many	TGCGCCAGCAGCCAAGATCGGGCGGGACACACAGATACGCAGTATTTT	CASSQDRAGHTDTQYF
TRBJ2-7	TRBV28	TRBD2	.	TGTGCCAGCGGGAGGGCAGGCGAGCAGTACTTC	CASGRAGEQYF
TRBJ2-5	TRBV7-2	TRBD1	many	TGTGCCAGCAGCTTGCAGACAGGGCATGAGACCCAGTACTTC	CASSLQTGHETQYF
TRBJ2-1	TRBV6-2/TRBV6-3	TRBD2	.	TGTGCCAGCCGCCGCCTGACTAGCGGGCCGAATGAGCAGTTCTTC	CASRRLTSGPNEQFF
TRBJ1-2	TRBV28	.	.	TGTGCCAGCAGTTTTGGAGGGGCGGATTCTTGGGGCTACACCTTC	CASSFGGADSWGYTF
TRBJ1-1	TRBV29-1	TRBD1	few	TGCAGCGTTGCGGGACAGGGGGGGCCGGGAACTGAAGCTTTCTTT	CSVAGQGGPGTEAFF
TRBJ1-6	TRBV7-8	.	few	TGTGCCAGCAGCTTAGCAGGGAGTGGTTCACCCCTCCACTTT	CASSLAGSGSPLHF
TRBJ2-5	TRBV7-9	.	few	TGTGCCAGCAGCTTGCGGGGAAACTGGGAGACCCAGTACTTC	CASSLRGNWETQYF
TRBJ2-5	TRBV20-1	.	few	TGCAGTGCTAGCTTCAGGGGTGGAGAGACCCAGTACTTC	CSASFRGGETQYF
TRBJ2-4	TRBV5-6	.	.	TGTGCCAGCAGCTTTCCCTCTGCCAAAAACATTCAGTACTTC	CASSFPSAKNIQYF
TRBJ2-5	TRBV7-2	.	.	TGTGCCAGCAGCTTAGCGGCTAGCAGGGAGACCCAGTACTTC	CASSLAASRETQYF
TRBJ2-1	TRBV2	.	few	TGTGCCAGCAGTCAGCGCGAATCCTACAATGAGCAGTTCTTC	CASSQRESYNEQFF
TRBJ2-1	TRBV28	TRBD2	.	TGTGCCAGCAGTGCCGGGACTAGCGGGATAAATGAGCAGTTCTTC	CASSAGTSGINEQFF
TRBJ2-5	TRBV11-2	.	few	TGTGCCAGCAGCTTAGACAAGGGGACCCAGTACTTC	CASSLDKGTQYF
TRBJ2-7	TRBV28	.	.	TGTGCCAGCAGACCGCCAGGGGAATACTACGAGCAGTACTTC	CASRPPGEYYEQYF
TRBJ2-7	TRBV20-1	.	.	TGCAGTGCTAGAGCTGGGGACCACGAGCAGTACTTC	CSARAGDHEQYF
TRBJ2-7	TRBV5-1	.	few	TGCGCCAGCAGCTTGGAAACAGGTCCCTACGAGCAGTACTTC	CASSLETGPYEQYF
TRBJ2-7	TRBV11-2	.	many	TGTGCCAGCAGCTTAGACGGCCGGCAGTACTTC	CASSLDGRQYF
TRBJ2-5	TRBV14	TRBD2	.	TGTGCCAGCAGCCAAGTTCTAGCGGGATCAGAGACCCAGTACTTC	CASSQVLAGSETQYF
TRBJ1-2	TRBV27	.	.	TGTGCCAGCAGTTTCCGAGCAGCTCGCGGCTACACCTTC	CASSFRAARGYTF
TRBJ2-1	TRBV5-1	.	few	TGCGCCAGCGCCCTCGCCTCCTACAATGAGCAGTTCTTC	CASALASYNEQFF
TRBJ1-1	TRBV20-1	.	few	TGCAGTGCTGGGGGGGGGTCCGCCACTGAAGCTTTCTTT	CSAGGGSATEAFF
TRBJ2-3	TRBV29-1	.	.	TGCAGCGTTAAGACGGCCGCCGGGACAGATACGCAGTATTTT	CSVKTAAGTDTQYF
TRBJ2-1	TRBV6-5	TRBD1	.	TGTGCCAGCAGTGCCCTGGACAGGCGGAATGAGCAGTTCTTC	CASSALDRRNEQFF
TRBJ2-7	TRBV29-1	.	many	TGCAGCGTTGAAGAGACGCGGAGCTCCTACGAGCAGTACTTC	CSVEETRSSYEQYF
TRBJ1-5	TRBV10-2	TRBD1	many	TGCGCCAGCAGTGGTACGGGACAGGGGCTCCAGCTCAATCAGCCCCAGCATTTT	CASSGTGQGLQLNQPQHF
TRBJ2-7	TRBV7-8	.	.	TGTGCCAGCAGCCCTGGAGAGGAAGCCTACGAGCAGTACTTC	CASSPGEEAYEQYF
TRBJ2-5	TRBV28	.	.	TGTGCCAGCACCCGTTTGGGGGAATCTAAGACCCAGTACTTC	CASTRLGESKTQYF
TRBJ1-3	TRBV12-3/TRBV12-4	.	.	TGTGCCAGCAGTTTAGAAAGAAACACCATATATTTT	CASSLERNTIYF
TRBJ2-1	TRBV20-1	.	.	TGCAGTGCCTGGAGCGGGTTTTACAATGAGCAGTTCTTC	CSAWSGFYNEQFF
TRBJ2-7	TRBV20-1	TRBD1	many	TGCAGTGCTAGAGATCCGGCAGGGGGCTACGAGCAGTACTTC	CSARDPAGGYEQYF
TRBJ2-1	TRBV21-1	.	many	TGTGCCAGCAGCAAAGTATCTGAAGTAGGGGACACCCGAGCCAATGAGCAGTTCTTC	CASSKVSEVGDTRANEQFF
TRBJ2-1	TRBV5-4	TRBD2	many	TGTGCCAGCAGCTCGGGGACTAGCGGGACCACACTTTCCCGGTATAGGCAGTTCTTC	CASSSGTSGTTLSRYRQFF
TRBJ2-7	TRBV25-1	.	few	TGTGCCAGCAGGAGGGCGGCCTACGAGCAGTACTTC	CASRRAAYEQYF
TRBJ1-1	TRBV7-9	.	many	TGTGCCAGCAGCTTAGGTCCCGGGACATTGATGAACACTGAAGCTTTCTTT	CASSLGPGTLMNTEAFF
TRBJ2-1	TRBV7-4	TRBD2	.	TGTGCCAGCAGCCCGATAGCGGGAGGCCCGTCCTACAATGAGCAGTTCTTC	CASSPIAGGPSYNEQFF
TRBJ1-2	TRBV6-2/TRBV6-3	TRBD1	.	TGTGCCAGCAGTCCAGTGCTTGGGACAGGGTACTATGGCTACACCTTC	CASSPVLGTGYYGYTF
TRBJ2-5	TRBV2	TRBD2	few	TGTGCCAGCAGTGGGGGGGGCGGGAGGAAGGAGACCCAGTACTTC	CASSGGGGRKETQYF
TRBJ2-1	TRBV24-1	TRBD1	.	TGTGCCACCAGTGATTTGGCTAGGACAGGGTCCAATGAGCAGTTCTTC	CATSDLARTGSNEQFF
TRBJ2-1	TRBV5-4	.	.	TGTGCCAGCAGCCCGACGGCACTGAGCTCCTACAATGAGCAGTTCTTC	CASSPTALSSYNEQFF
TRBJ1-4	TRBV10-3	.	many	TGTGCCAGCAGGACAGCGACAAATGAAAAACTGTTTTTT	CASRTATNEKLFF
TRBJ2-7	TRBV6-5	.	few	TGTGCCAGCAGTTACTCGAAGAGGGGAACCTACGAGCAGTACTTC	CASSYSKRGTYEQYF